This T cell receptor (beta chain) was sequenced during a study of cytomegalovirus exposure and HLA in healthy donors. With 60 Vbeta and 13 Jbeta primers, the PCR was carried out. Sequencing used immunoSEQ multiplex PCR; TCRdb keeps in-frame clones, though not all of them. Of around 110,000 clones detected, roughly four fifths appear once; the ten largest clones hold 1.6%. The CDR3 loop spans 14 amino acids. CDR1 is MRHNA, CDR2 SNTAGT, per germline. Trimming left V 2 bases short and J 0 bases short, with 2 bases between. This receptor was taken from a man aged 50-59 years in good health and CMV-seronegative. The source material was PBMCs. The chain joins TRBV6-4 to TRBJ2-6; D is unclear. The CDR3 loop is CASSDRSGANVLTF. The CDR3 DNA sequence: TGTGCCAGCAGTGACCGCTCTGGGGCCAACGTCCTGACTTTC.